This TCR beta chain was sequenced in a study of response to subunit inactivated influenza vaccine. Each CDR3 protein gets one entry after TCRdb re-called the RT-PCR reads with MiXCR. The top ten hold roughly 12% of the sample, which has 500,000 or so distinct CDR3 sequences, roughly 11% seen once. Study-wide points: The authors offered the suggestion that each seasonal influenza vaccination recruits few new T cells.

Per the germline V gene, CDR1 is DFQATT and CDR2 is SNEGSKA (reference sequence). V lost 5 bases and J lost 11, with 21 bases in between. The CDR3 totals 13 residues. In this sample, this clonotype turned up a few times. The antigen is unknown. This specimen consisted of PBMCs from blood, obtained about 40 days after vaccination. The receptor was derived from a man aged 50-60 years who received an inactivated influenza vaccine. V gene TRBV20-1 combines with J gene TRBJ1-1, with D perhaps TRBD1 (6 bases). CDR3 in amino acids: CSAARTSGAGAFF. The CDR3 DNA reads as TGCAGTGCTGCCCGAACGTCGGGGGCTGGGGCTTTCTTT.